The present entry profiles one T cell receptor beta chain with its context. How the authors handled the data: Reference gene primer amplification gave nucleated cell count estimates. Assay used: immunoSEQ multiplex PCR; TCRdb lists only in-frame clones, some missing. That table supplies the V and J calls and clone size; D and trimming were determined from the DNA. The sample lists some 88,000 clones, around 79% seen once, with about 24% in the top ten. The entry originates in a study of blood T cell repertoires in COVID-19. Study summary: Samples came from the United States, Italy and Spain, spanning acute and convalescent COVID-19. T cells, B-cell-depleted T cells, or PBMCs supplied cDNA or gDNA.

Per the germline V gene, CDR1 is MNHEY and CDR2 is SMNVEV (reference sequence). The CDR3 is 15 residues long. V was trimmed by 4 bases and J by 1 base, leaving 8 bases between them. V is TRBV27 and J is TRBJ2-6; D might be TRBD1 (6 bases). This TCR was sampled from a human donor in a cohort sampled during active COVID-19. The specimen sequenced was peripheral blood. The CDR3 region has the DNA TGTGCCAGCAGTTCTACAGGGTCTGGGGCCAACGTCCTGACTTTC. It is translated as CASSSTGSGANVLTF.